Listed here is a single T cell receptor beta chain. Its antigen is not identified. This entry comes from a study of cytomegalovirus exposure and HLA in healthy donors. Germline V CDR1 and CDR2: LGHNA, YNFKEQ. With V trimmed by 4 bases and J by 6 bases, 8 bases remained unmatched. The CDR3 has 14 amino acids. The PCR was carried out with 60 Vbeta primers and 13 Jbeta primers. Libraries were prepared by immunoSEQ multiplex PCR; TCRdb keeps only in-frame clonotypes and omits some of them. The profile shows over 130,000 clones, 60% to 85% of them singletons. Overall study results and limits: TCR beta sequences reportedly predicted most subjects' HLA-A and HLA-B alleles accurately. TCR beta V- and J-gene trimming was later associated with a missense DCLRE1C variant. Published work reported that the classifier diagnosed cytomegalovirus status with high specificity and sensitivity. Some V segments could not be told apart, so they were left out, TRBV6-2 and TRBV6-3 among them.

The V call is TRBV4-2, the J call TRBJ2-7, with 8 positions matching TRBD2. The sequenced sample consisted of PBMCs. The sequence was obtained from a man aged 45 to 65 in good health and CMV-seropositive. This chain's CDR3 is CASSPPTAGGEQYF. CDR3 coding DNA: TGTGCCAGCAGCCCCCCCACGGCGGGGGGCGAGCAGTACTTC.